This TCR beta chain was sequenced during a study of blood T cell repertoires in COVID-19 (dated by TCRdb to the early 2020s). For the wider study: Collaborator samples came from the United States, Italy and Spain and covered acute and convalescent phases of COVID-19. The repertoires were made available in a free public database intended to serve as a resource for research on the immune response to SARS-CoV-2. Samples were obtained from the ongoing ImmuneRACE study (first 160 participants) and from 1,254 subjects provided by 6 global collaborators. The sample metadata nearly always contained a de-identified subject ID, COVID-19 status, age in years and sex. HLA class I and class II types, where available, came from metadata supplied by the sample provider rather than from assay-based typing. The dataset comprised deeply sampled blood TCRbeta repertoires from subjects exposed to, actively infected with, or recovered from COVID-19. The material from the prospective study consisted of cDNA or gDNA derived from T cells, B-cell-depleted T cells, or PBMCs.

In Seattle, one collaborating source enrolled patients while the infection was active and tracked those patients longitudinally over the course of disease. The collaborating institutions used their own protocols to collect whole blood in K2EDTA tubes. For TCRbeta analysis, collaborators shipped samples in one of three forms: frozen whole blood, isolated PBMCs, or DNA extracted from either of those sample types. Concerning this clone: The specificity of this receptor is unknown. No base-level quality is on record; no much larger clone is a single base apart.

Findings and caveats that apply to the study as a whole: The quantity of clinical and demographic metadata differed by source and by participant and was supplied without curation.

TCRbeta CDR3 regions were amplified from genomic DNA by means of the immunoSEQ Assay, a bias-controlled multiplex PCR. The published analysis was carried out like this. Within the assay, amplification of reference gene primers was used to estimate how many nucleated cells each sample contained. Sequence reads were collapsed and filtered to measure the absolute abundance of every unique TCRbeta CDR3 rearrangement. Productive Simpson clonality was computed per sample as the square root of Simpson's diversity index over productive rearrangements. TCRdb retrieved this table from immuneACCESS and kept in-frame rearrangements only. Not all clones are present; in checked studies, unresolved V genes account for under half, and no reason is known for the remainder. V, J and clone size are those of that table, while D and trimming were read from the DNA. The sample contains 390,000 or so clones, 89% of them found a single time. The ten top clones hold 2.5% to 3.5% of the sample.

The clonotype comes from a woman under 40 with COVID-19, enrolled during active disease. Sequenced: peripheral blood.

For the CDR3, the sequence is CVTSLTANNSPLHF. In nucleotides, the sequence is TGTGTCACCAGTCTTACAGCAAATAATTCACCCCTCCACTTT. This chain joins TRBV6-5 to TRBJ1-6; the D gene is not confidently resolved. The CDR3 has 14 amino acids, counting the end cysteine and phenylalanine. The only DNA kept is the CDR3, 42 bases in frame from the first base. CDR1 and CDR2 are read off the germline V gene as MNHEY and SVGAGI.